This TCR beta chain comes out of a study of tumor-infiltrating lymphocytes in primary liver carcinoma. Looking at the study overall: Patients comprised men and women whose ages fell between 30 and 69 years.

The input was about 500 ng total RNA; TCR beta cDNA was made from it with a constant-region primer. ARM-PCR was slightly modified, and three nested multiplex PCR rounds with it gave rise to the TCR beta libraries. Investigators reported that the first two PCR rounds, at 10 to 11 cycles each, used TRBV1-TRBV30 forward primers with a C-beta reverse primer. TCRdb redid the calling of the multiplex PCR reads with MiXCR, one entry per CDR3 protein. The sample records more than 150,000 distinct CDR3 sequences, less than 65% being singletons. Notes on the study in general: Blood fell significantly below tumors in its top-250-clone fraction (p = 0.039). In the absence of sorting, bulk samples left CD4+ and CD8+ repertoires uncompared.

Notes on this clonotype: What it binds is not known.

In germline, CDR1 is SGHNT, CDR2 YYREEE (reference sequence). Deletions cut 0 bases from V and 3 bases from J, with 10 bases between. This CDR3 is 14 amino acids long. Germline DNA was also extracted, and blood RNA was taken from unsorted whole blood. The genes are TRBV5-4 and TRBJ2-7; D is ambiguous. The TCR sequence derives from a middle-aged man with primary liver carcinoma and hepatitis B virus infection. The specimen sequenced was peripheral blood. The CDR3 reads CASSLVADDYEQYF. The DNA of the CDR3 is TGTGCCAGCAGCTTGGTGGCCGACGACTACGAGCAGTACTTC.